The clone carrying this TCR beta chain has at least ten counts. TCR beta CDR3 regions were amplified from RNA transcripts. An initial round of RT-PCR targeting the TCR CDR3 relied on the HTBI primer set. TCRdb redid the calling of the multiplex PCR reads with MiXCR, one entry per CDR3 protein. The repertoire holds about 320,000 distinct CDR3 sequences, 15% to 20% seen once, with 33% in the top ten. The data were taken from a study of T cells in Graves' hyperthyroidism and ophthalmopathy. Germline-derived CDR1 and CDR2 are SEHNR and FQNEAQ (reference sequence). V lost 4 bases to trimming and J lost 4 bases; unmatched junction nucleotides: 4. The CDR3 extends over 16 amino acids.

The sequencing input was blood. The sequence was collected from a man aged 25-45 years with Graves' hyperthyroidism. The V and J genes are TRBV7-9 and TRBJ2-3; 14 bases line up with TRBD2. The DNA for the CDR3 is TGTGCCAGCAGCTCCGGGACTAGCGGGAGTCCAGATACGCAGTATTTT. Protein sequence: CASSSGTSGSPDTQYF.